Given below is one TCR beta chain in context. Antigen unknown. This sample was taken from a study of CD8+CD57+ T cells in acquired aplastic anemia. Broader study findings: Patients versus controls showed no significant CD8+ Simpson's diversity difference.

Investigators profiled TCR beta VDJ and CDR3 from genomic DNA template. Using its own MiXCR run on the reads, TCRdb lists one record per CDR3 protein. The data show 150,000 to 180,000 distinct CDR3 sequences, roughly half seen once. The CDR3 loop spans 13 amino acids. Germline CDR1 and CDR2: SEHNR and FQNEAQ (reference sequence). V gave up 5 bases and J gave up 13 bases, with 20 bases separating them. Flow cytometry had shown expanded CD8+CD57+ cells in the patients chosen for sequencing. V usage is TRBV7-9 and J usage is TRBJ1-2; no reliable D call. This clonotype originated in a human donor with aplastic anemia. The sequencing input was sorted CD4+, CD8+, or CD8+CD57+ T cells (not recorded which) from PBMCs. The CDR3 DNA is TGTGCCAGCAGCCCCTCGGGCAGCCTCGACACCACCTTC. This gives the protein CASSPSGSLDTTF.